The 17 T cell receptor beta chains in this list originate from one sample, sequenced in a study of T cells in Graves' hyperthyroidism and ophthalmopathy. RNA transcripts gave rise to amplified TCR beta CDR3 regions. HTBI primers were used for first-round RT-PCR of the TCR CDR3. TCRdb processed the multiplex PCR reads anew with MiXCR; each CDR3 protein has one entry. The sample consists of some 530,000 distinct CDR3 sequences, about 20% of them appearing once. Sequenced input: blood. Receptor source: a woman in her 70s with Graves' ophthalmopathy.

This clonotype was counted between two and nine times. The chain links TRBV6-5 to TRBJ1-4; D might be TRBD1 (6 bases). The CDR3 sequence is 13 residues long. The ends were cut back, 2 bases at V and 8 bases at J, with 9 bases in the middle. Germline V lookup: CDR1 MNHEY, CDR2 SVGAGI. The CDR3 loop is CASSYRGQEKLFF. The CDR3 bases are TGTGCCAGCAGTTACCGGGGGCAGGAAAAACTGTTTTTT.

The chain is built from TRBV5-1 and TRBJ2-3, with 10 bases that match TRBD2. Germline trimming cut 4 bases from V and 6 bases from J; bases unmatched to any gene: 17. The CDR3 is 18 amino acids. CDR1 is SGHRS, CDR2 YFSETQ, per germline. CDR3 amino acids: CASSAPPRASGRTDTQYF. CDR3 in DNA: TGCGCCAGCAGCGCCCCCCCGAGGGCTAGCGGGAGAACGGATACGCAGTATTTT.

This clonotype was observed a handful of times. J is TRBJ2-7 and V is TRBV7-9, with 10 bases fitting TRBD2. Germline V gene data show CDR1 as SEHNR and CDR2 as FQNEAQ (reference sequence). V was clipped by 5 bases and J by 3 bases; unmatched bases: 16. The CDR3 spans 18 residues. The CDR3 bases are TGTGCCAGCAGCCGGACTAGCGGAGGGGGTAAGAGTAGCTACGAGCAGTACTTC. Translated, it gives CASSRTSGGGKSSYEQYF. The full variable domain, with the rest looked up from reference TRBV7-9 and TRBJ2-7, is DTGVSQNPRHKITKRGQNVTFRCDPISEHNRLYWYRQTLGQGPEFLTYFQNEAQLEKSRLLSDRFSAERPKGSFSTLEIQRTEQGDSAMYLCASSRTSGGGKSSYEQYFGPGTRLTVT.

The chain uses TRBV27 and TRBJ2-7, with TRBD1 identical over 9 bases. The CDR3 consists of 14 residues. The V and J ends lost 5 bases and 2 bases, in that order; junction bases with no gene match: 4. Germline-derived CDR1 and CDR2 are MNHEY and SMNVEV (reference sequence). In DNA form, the CDR3 reads TGTGCCAGCAGTGACAGGGGGACGGCCTACGAGCAGTACTTC. This gives the protein CASSDRGTAYEQYF.

In this sample, this clonotype turned up a few times. The chain links TRBV6-1 to TRBJ1-2; the match to TRBD1 covers 8 bases. This CDR3 has 12 amino acids. V gave up 5 bases and J gave up 7 bases; unmatched junction bases: 3. Germline CDR1 is MNHNS and CDR2 is SASEGT. The CDR3 region has the DNA TGTGCCAGCAGTACACAGGGGGGTGGCTACACCTTC. It is translated as CASSTQGGGYTF.

This clonotype has a count of ten or more. The rearrangement uses TRBV7-8 and TRBJ1-5; D perhaps matches TRBD1 (5 bases). The ends were cut back, 7 bases at V and 2 bases at J, with 18 bases in the middle. The CDR3 loop spans 16 amino acids. Per the germline V gene, CDR1 is SGHVS and CDR2 is FQNEAQ. The CDR3 spells CASNRGGLRGNQPQHF. CDR3 in DNA: TGTGCCAGCAACCGGGGCGGGCTTAGGGGCAATCAGCCCCAGCATTTT.

The CDR3, as DNA: TGCAGTGGCACGGAGGGGCTGAGCAATCAGCCCCAGCATTTT. As protein: CSGTEGLSNQPQHF. This sequence joins TRBV20-1 and TRBJ1-5; perhaps TRBD1 as D (5 bases). CDR1 and CDR2 from the germline V gene are DFQATT and SNEGSKA (reference sequence). The CDR3 has 14 residues. Trimming took 7 bases from V and 1 from J, leaving 14 bases between them.

This clonotype was seen only a few times. The V call is TRBV30, the J call TRBJ2-7, with 9 bases lining up with TRBD2. Germline V lookup: CDR1 GTSNPN, CDR2 SVGIG (reference sequence). The CDR3 contains 13 residues. J gave up 2 bases and V 1 base, and 0 bases lay outside the gene matches. The CDR3 DNA reads as TGTGCCTGGAGTGGACTAGCGGCCTACGAGCAGTACTTC. Translated, it gives CAWSGLAAYEQYF.

This clonotype was seen a handful of times. This rearrangement joins TRBV10-3 to TRBJ1-5; no clear D. The CDR3 length is 14 residues. Trimming cost V 2 bases and J 5 bases, with 10 bases left between them. Germline values: CDR1 ENHRY, CDR2 SYGVKD. The CDR3 reads CAISENWGDQPQHF. CDR3 in DNA: TGTGCCATCAGTGAGAATTGGGGAGATCAGCCCCAGCATTTT.

To note about this clonotype: Since no conserved phenylalanine or tryptophan closes the CDR3, a read error is the likely cause. The rearrangement links TRBV7-6 to TRBJ2-5; TRBD2 aligns across 9 bases. The CDR3 length is 15 residues. Germline assignment: CDR1 SGHVS and CDR2 FNYEAQ. Here the CDR3 DNA reads TGCGCCAGCAGCTTAGCGGGGGCGGGTCAAGAGACCCAGTACCTC. This encodes CASSLAGAGQETQYL.

The V and J genes are TRBV5-1 and TRBJ1-3; no clear D gene. V lost 3 bases, J lost 0 bases, and 13 bases lay in between. This CDR3 has 16 residues. CDR1 is SGHRS, CDR2 YFSETQ, per germline. CDR3 bases: TGCGCCAGCAGCTCCCGGTCCACGAGCTCTGGAAACACCATATATTTT. As protein: CASSSRSTSSGNTIYF.

This chain links TRBV7-9 with TRBJ2-2, with 9 bases that match TRBD2. The CDR3 has 16 amino acids. V shed 6 bases, J shed 1 base, and the junction held 6 bases outside the gene matches. CDR1 and CDR2 from the germline V gene are SEHNR and FQNEAQ (reference sequence). CDR3 in amino acids: CASRFSGSGNTGELFF. The CDR3 coding sequence is TGTGCCAGCAGGTTTAGCGGGAGCGGGAACACCGGGGAGCTGTTTTTT.

This clonotype has just a few counts. The chain uses TRBV20-1 and TRBJ1-1, with D perhaps matching TRBD1 (6 bases). Trimming stripped 0 bases from V and 3 bases from J, with 11 bases between. CDR3 length equals 14 residues. The germline CDR1 and CDR2 sequences are DFQATT and SNEGSKA (reference sequence). The CDR3 protein is CSAREGARDTEAFF. DNA for the CDR3: TGCAGTGCTAGAGAGGGGGCTCGGGACACTGAAGCTTTCTTT.

The chain combines TRBV4-3 with TRBJ2-7; 7 positions match TRBD1. The CDR3 is 15 residues long. Germline assignment: CDR1 LGHNA and CDR2 YSLEER. J lost 1 base, V lost 3 bases, and 6 bases had no gene match. For the CDR3, the DNA is TGCGCCAGCAGCCAGTCCGGGACAGCTTCCTACGAGCAGTACTTC. Amino acid sequence: CASSQSGTASYEQYF.

The table lists this clonotype with a few counts. The V call is TRBV6-1, the J call TRBJ2-3; D not certain. This CDR3 has 15 amino acids. V lost 2 bases to trimming and J lost 2 bases, with 11 bases between them. Germline V lookup: CDR1 MNHNS, CDR2 SASEGT. CDR3: CASSEIEPITDTQYF. The CDR3 DNA reads TGTGCCAGCAGTGAAATAGAGCCGATCACAGATACGCAGTATTTT.

This clonotype was picked up many times. The V call is TRBV2, the J call TRBJ2-1; D is unclear. Trimming removed 4 bases at V and 4 bases at J, with 8 bases between. The CDR3 length is 13 residues. The germline V gene encodes CDR1 SNHLY and CDR2 FYNNEI. DNA of the CDR3: TGTGCCAGCAGTGTACTCCAATACAATGAGCAGTTCTTC. It specifies CASSVLQYNEQFF.

The J gene is TRBJ2-6, the V gene TRBV9, with D uncertain. Germline V gene lookup returns CDR1 SGDLS and CDR2 YYNGEE. The CDR3 contains 14 residues. V was shortened by 3 bases and J by 4 bases, with 8 bases between the two germline ends. CDR3 protein: CASSGHSGANVLTF. CDR3 nucleotide sequence: TGTGCCAGCAGCGGACACTCCGGGGCCAACGTCCTGACTTTC.